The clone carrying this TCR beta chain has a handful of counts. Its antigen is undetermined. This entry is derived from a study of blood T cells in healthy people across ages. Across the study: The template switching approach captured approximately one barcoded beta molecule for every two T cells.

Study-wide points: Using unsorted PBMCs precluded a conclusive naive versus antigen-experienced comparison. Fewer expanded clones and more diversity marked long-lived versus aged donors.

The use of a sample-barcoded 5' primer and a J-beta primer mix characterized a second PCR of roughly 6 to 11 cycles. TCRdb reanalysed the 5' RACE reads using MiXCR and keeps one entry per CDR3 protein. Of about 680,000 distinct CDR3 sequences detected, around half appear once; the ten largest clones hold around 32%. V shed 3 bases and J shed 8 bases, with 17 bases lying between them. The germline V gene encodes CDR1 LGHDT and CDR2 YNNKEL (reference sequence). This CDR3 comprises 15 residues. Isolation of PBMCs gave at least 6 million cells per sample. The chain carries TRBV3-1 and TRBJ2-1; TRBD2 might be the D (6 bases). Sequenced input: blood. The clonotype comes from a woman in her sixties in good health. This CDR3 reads CASSQAGLPGDEQFF. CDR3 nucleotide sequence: TGTGCCAGCAGCCAGGCGGGACTTCCTGGAGATGAGCAGTTCTTC.